This T cell receptor beta chain was sequenced during a study of cytomegalovirus exposure and HLA in healthy donors. Study-level points and caveats: Cytomegalovirus association was assigned to more than 150 TCR beta chains.

Method: immunoSEQ multiplex PCR; TCRdb's copy keeps in-frame clones and lacks some. The sample contains about 120,000 clones, about 82% of which appear only once. In its sample, this clone ranks as medium-sized (0.01 to 0.1%). Its specificity is unknown. This CDR3 spans 13 amino acids. CDR1 is MGHRA, CDR2 YSYEKL, per germline. V was trimmed by 5 bases and J by 4 bases, leaving 12 bases between them. Among the 110 or so subjects of the validation cohort, separate from the roughly 670-subject first cohort, were the donors. The chain combines TRBV4-1 with TRBJ2-7; D ambiguous. Material for sequencing was PBMCs. This TCR was recovered from a man between 18 and 35 years old in good health and CMV-seronegative. The CDR3 loop is CASSDPGSYEQYF. CDR3 bases: TGCGCCAGCAGCGACCCGGGTTCGTACGAGCAGTACTTC.